This TCR beta chain was recovered during a study of beta chain features in type 1 diabetes. Study in general: Examination of sorted cells across all samples involved about 100,000,000 cells. Findings and limits, study-wide: Within each of all four CD4+ subsets, Type 1 diabetes patients had TCRB CDR3s that were moderately but significantly shorter. For patients, the naive, central memory and Treg TCRB repertoires appeared more alike than for healthy donors.

The whole isolated RNA underwent reverse transcription, so sequencing captured expressed TCRB transcripts. Libraries were prepared by immunoSEQ multiplex PCR; TCRdb keeps only in-frame clonotypes and omits some of them. The sample has roughly 150,000 clones; less than 10% are singletons. CDR1 is SGHVS, CDR2 FNYEAQ, per germline. The CDR3 has 14 amino acids. Trimming at V came to 5 bases and at J to 4 bases, leaving 7 bases not matched to a gene. The sample holds many counts of this clone. Antigen: not known. The source material was central memory CD4+ T cells from blood. The source is a man younger than 30 with type 1 diabetes. The chain combines TRBV7-6 with TRBJ1-2; TRBD1 matches at 7 bases. The CDR3 nucleotides are TGTGCCAGCAGCCCGGCGACAGGGCGCTATGGCTACACCTTC. It is translated as CASSPATGRYGYTF.